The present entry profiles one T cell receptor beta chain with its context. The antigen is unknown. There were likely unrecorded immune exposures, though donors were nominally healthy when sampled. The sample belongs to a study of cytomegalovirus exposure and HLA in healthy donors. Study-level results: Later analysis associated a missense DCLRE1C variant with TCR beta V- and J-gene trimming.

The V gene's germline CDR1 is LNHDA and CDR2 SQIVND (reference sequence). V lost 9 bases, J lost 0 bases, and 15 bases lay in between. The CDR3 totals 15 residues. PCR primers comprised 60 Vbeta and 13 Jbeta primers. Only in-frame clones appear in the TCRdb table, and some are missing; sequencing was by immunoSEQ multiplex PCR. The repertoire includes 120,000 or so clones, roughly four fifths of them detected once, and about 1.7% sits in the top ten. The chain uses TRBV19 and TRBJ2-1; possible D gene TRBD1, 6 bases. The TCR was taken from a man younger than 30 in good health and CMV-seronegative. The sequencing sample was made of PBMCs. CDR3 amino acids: CASRPRDNSYNEQFF. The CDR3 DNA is TGTGCCAGCAGGCCCCGGGACAACTCCTACAATGAGCAGTTCTTC.